This T cell receptor (beta chain) comes out of a study of molecular identifiers for immune sequencing clone quantification (dated by TCRdb to 2016 to 2019). The study in broad terms: For a replicate experiment, RNA from around 20,000 or 99,000 naive CD8 T cells was divided into five aliquots, and four of the five aliquots were sequenced. The study was a methods study using CD8 T cells to benchmark molecular-identifier clustering-based TCR repertoire sequencing (MIDCIRS) and TCR RNA copy counting.

CDR1 KGHDR and CDR2 SFDVKD were looked up in the germline V gene. The CDR3 spans 11 residues, from the cysteine through the phenylalanine. The retained sequence is limited to the CDR3, 33 bases, with the frame set at the first base. V is reduced by 7 bases and J by 3 bases, leaving a spacing of 6 bases between them. To prepare the library, PCR was applied. The sample was run on a NextSeq 500. Bulk TCR libraries were made following a previously described method, with the TCR primers given in Table S5. Purification of total RNA was performed with the Qiagen AllPrep DNA/RNA kit. Reads from multiple sequencing runs of the same library were pooled before analysis. In the paper's pipeline: Reads were retained only if an exact TCR constant sequence was present, and the retained reads were trimmed to 150 nt and grouped according to their 12-nt molecular barcodes. Reads within each barcode group were sub-clustered using a 15% Levenshtein threshold, and quality-weighted consensus sequences were constructed for each RNA molecule. Non-functional sequences were excluded, and lower-count sequences lying one edit away from another sequence were also excluded. Barcode sub-clusters with fewer than 20% of the maximum read count were removed, based on fitting two negative binomial distributions. TCRdb ran its own pipeline on the public reads, namely fastp trimming at Q25 and MiXCR clone calling, and kept in-frame beta chains. Rows are combined by CDR3 protein, so each entry shows the most common genes and DNA. V and J calls and clone size were set by TCRdb, not the authors. The sample table records over 550,000 distinct CDR3 sequences; 25% of these occur just once. The ten largest clones add up to roughly 0.83% of the sample.

Details on this clonotype: Its cognate antigen has yet to be identified. No base quality values were provided; no much bigger clone lies one nucleotide off.

The research as a whole found: A single cell's worth of spiked-in Jurkat TCR RNA was reported detectable even among 750,000 to 1,000,000 naive CD8 T cells. In CMV-specific effector cells, clones with more than 20 RNA copies accounted for over 97% of molecules, whereas in naive cells such clones accounted for under 1%. When barcode sub-clustering was omitted, TCR diversity was inflated by chimeric consensus sequences, with chimeras reaching as high as 47%. The sizes of highly expanded clones could end up underestimated when identical TCR molecules share a barcode. Modeling estimated 2.5 to 3 recovered TCR RNA copies per cell, compared with about 9.3 by digital PCR, which implies 30% to 35% capture efficiency. The naive libraries included spiked-in Jurkat TCR RNA (roughly eleven copies' worth), and this Jurkat TCR RNA is not part of the donor repertoire.

Naive CD8 T cell libraries were made from 20,000 to 1,000,000 sorted cells using 10%, 30% or 50% of purified RNA. Naive CD8 T cells, defined as CD8+CD4-CCR7+CD45RA+, were FACS-sorted into RLT Plus buffer on a BD FACSAria II. Roughly ten TCR copies' worth of Jurkat RNA were spiked into roughly 17,000-1,100,000 naive CD8 T cell samples to test detection sensitivity. Enrichment of CD8 T cells was done with RosetteSep CD8+ T Cell Enrichment Cocktail plus Ficoll-Paque, and ACK red cell lysis came afterward. The V and J segments used are TRBV24-1 and TRBJ2-7; the D gene identity is not certain. The source material was naive CD8+ T cells from blood, with Jurkat cell RNA spiked in. What the cell subset or site label conveys for this sample: FACS-sorted CD8+CD4-CCR7+CD45RA+ naive T cells. The source is a human donor in good health. Some libraries in this study had Jurkat cell RNA spiked in. The DNA reads TGTGCCACCAGCCACGGCTACGAGCAGTACTTC. Translated, it reads CATSHGYEQYF.